Listed here are 28 T cell receptor beta chains from one sample, sequenced in a study of blood T cells in healthy people across ages (dated by TCRdb to the mid-2010s). The library was prepared using 5' RACE. The sequencing machine was an Illumina HiSeq 2500. A second roughly 6 to 12 cycle PCR used a sample-barcoded 5' primer and a J-beta primer mix. The public reads were run again by TCRdb, first through fastp at Q25 and then through MiXCR, and only productive beta chains were kept. Each CDR3 protein gets just one entry, which takes the most common genes and DNA from the rows behind it. Within this sample are 700,000 to 950,000 distinct CDR3 sequences, with 40% to 45% of them counted one time only. The ten largest clones add up to roughly 19% of the sample. Material for sequencing was blood. All receptors come from a woman aged 55-69 years in good health.

To note about this clonotype: One junction end disagrees with the germline gene, perhaps due to a read error. The V gene is TRBV12-3 or TRBV12-4, the J gene TRBJ2-3; 9 bases are a match to TRBD2. CDR3 length: 15 amino acids. The CDR3 is CASSTGIAGEDTEYF. The CDR3 DNA reads as TGTGCCAGCAGTACGGGAATAGCGGGAGAAGATACGGAGTATTTT.

Comments on this clonotype: A read error may explain this, as a much larger clone is one base away. V usage is TRBV29-1 and J usage is TRBJ2-4; 10 bases agree with TRBD1. The CDR3 loop spans 14 amino acids. The germline V gene has CDR1 SQVTM and CDR2 ANQGSEA. With V trimmed by 6 bases and J by 3 bases, 5 bases remained unmatched. DNA for the CDR3: TGCAGCGTCCGATGGACAGGGGGCAAAAACATTCAGTACTTC. Protein product: CSVRWTGGKNIQYF.

Ten or more counts support this clonotype. The chain links TRBV7-6 to TRBJ2-1; weak D call: TRBD1 (6 bases). The CDR3 covers 15 residues. CDR1 is SGHVS and CDR2 is FNYEAQ in the germline V gene. Trimming took 5 bases from V and 6 from J, leaving 17 bases between them. This CDR3 reads CASSPRQGSSNEQFF. As DNA, the CDR3 is TGTGCCAGCAGCCCCCGGCAGGGGTCTTCCAATGAGCAGTTCTTC. The full variable domain, with the rest looked up from reference TRBV7-6 and TRBJ2-1, is GAGVSQSPRYKVTKRGQDVALRCDPISGHVSLYWYRQALGQGPEFLTYFNYEAQQDKSGLPNDRFSAERPEGSISTLTIQRTEQRDSAMYRCASSPRQGSSNEQFFGPGTRLTVL.

The genes are TRBV20-1 and TRBJ2-7, with D possibly matching TRBD1 (6 bases). The CDR3 has 12 amino acids. From germline, CDR1 is DFQATT and CDR2 SNEGSKA (reference sequence). V lost 4 bases and J lost 3, with 10 bases in between. The CDR3 region has the DNA TGCAGTGCTAAACAGGGCCTCTACGAGCAGTACTTC. Protein: CSAKQGLYEQYF.

The table lists this clonotype with many counts. V is TRBV5-6 and J is TRBJ2-3; the D is unclear. Trimming cost V 3 bases and J 3 bases, with 11 bases left between them. Germline-derived CDR1 and CDR2 are SGHDT and YYEEEE. CDR3 length: 14 amino acids. The CDR3: CASSSSLETDTQYF. CDR3 coding DNA: TGTGCCAGCAGCTCCTCGCTGGAGACAGATACGCAGTATTTT.

V and J are TRBV9 and TRBJ2-3, with 12 bases matching TRBD2. The CDR3 contains 16 residues. V shed 3 bases and J 3 bases; nucleotides not matched to a gene: 5. In germline, CDR1 is SGDLS, CDR2 YYNGEE. This chain's CDR3 is CASSGTGTSGTDTQYF. The CDR3 DNA follows: TGTGCCAGCAGCGGCACCGGGACTAGCGGGACAGATACGCAGTATTTT.

The V call is TRBV7-2, the J call TRBJ2-1, with TRBD2 matching 11 bases. This CDR3 has 16 amino acids. Germline V gene sequence: CDR1 SGHTA, CDR2 FQGNSA. V trimming: 6 bases; J trimming: 3 bases; junction bases outside the gene matches: 7. The CDR3 region is CASSITGTSGYNEQFF. CDR3 nucleotides: TGTGCCAGCAGTATTACCGGGACTAGCGGCTACAATGAGCAGTTCTTC.

The genes are TRBV6-1 and TRBJ1-3; 10 bases match TRBD1. Unmatched junction bases numbered 0, after V lost 4 bases and J lost 0 bases. The germline V gene has CDR1 MNHNS and CDR2 SASEGT. CDR3 size: 15 residues. The DNA for the CDR3 is TGTGCCAGCAGTGGACAGGGGGCCTCTGGAAACACCATATATTTT. It encodes CASSGQGASGNTIYF.

As for this clonotype: A read error is possible here, since a much larger clone lies one base away. The V and J genes are TRBV12-3 or TRBV12-4 and TRBJ2-5, with D hard to call. The CDR3 spans 13 residues. The CDR3 protein is CVSSPAEEETQYF. The CDR3 nucleotides are TGTGTCAGCAGTCCGGCGGAAGAAGAGACCCAGTACTTC.

This rearrangement joins TRBV24-1 to TRBJ2-3; 8 bases are shared with TRBD1. The V and J ends lost 9 bases and 0 bases, in that order; junction bases with no gene match: 4. In germline, CDR1 is KGHDR, CDR2 SFDVKD. The CDR3 sequence is 14 residues long. The CDR3 DNA reads TGTGCCACCGGGGACAGGACTAGCACAGATACGCAGTATTTT. It specifies CATGDRTSTDTQYF.

This clonotype has more than one count but fewer than ten. The genes are TRBV5-1 and TRBJ2-1, with a possible D match to TRBD2 (5 bases). The CDR3 covers 15 residues. With 4 bases removed from V and 3 bases from J, the gap between germline ends came to 14 bases. Germline assignment: CDR1 SGHRS and CDR2 YFSETQ. As DNA, the CDR3 is TGCGCCAGCAGCGAAGCAGCCGGGAACTACAATGAGCAGTTCTTC. Its protein product is CASSEAAGNYNEQFF.

On this clonotype: Its ends do not fully match the called genes, so a read error is possible. The rearrangement joins TRBV7-9 to TRBJ1-5; a possible D gene is TRBD1 (6 bases). This CDR3 region has 15 residues. Germline assignment: CDR1 SEHNR and CDR2 FQNEAQ (reference sequence). This chain's CDR3 is CAGSLGGSGNQPQHF. CDR3 DNA: TGTGCCGGCAGCTTAGGGGGTTCTGGCAATCAGCCCCAGCATTTT.

The chain couples TRBV6-5 to TRBJ2-5; tentatively, D is TRBD2 (5 bases). V shed 4 bases and J shed 3 bases, with 15 bases lying between them. CDR3 length: 15 amino acids. CDR1 MNHEY and CDR2 SVGAGI come from the germline V gene. The CDR3 reads CASSSPTRSEETQYF. Written as DNA, the CDR3 is TGTGCCAGCAGTTCACCTACCCGTAGCGAAGAGACCCAGTACTTC.

This clonotype was observed a handful of times. The rearrangement joins TRBV7-8 to TRBJ2-7; 12 nucleotides align to TRBD2. Germline values: CDR1 SGHVS, CDR2 FQNEAQ. The CDR3 sequence is 17 residues long. The junction had 10 bases not matched to a gene; V was cut back by 2 bases and J by 5 bases. CDR3: CASSLTGTSGSRNEQYF. The CDR3 region has the DNA TGTGCCAGCAGCTTAACCGGGACTAGCGGGTCGAGGAACGAGCAGTACTTC.

The chain uses TRBV6-5 and TRBJ2-1; TRBD2 matches at 7 bases. The junction had 5 bases not matched to a gene; V was cut back by 6 bases and J by 0 bases. The CDR3 has 15 residues. Germline CDR1 is MNHEY and CDR2 is SVGAGI. Here the CDR3 reads CASRPAGSSYNEQFF. In DNA form, the CDR3 reads TGTGCCAGCAGGCCAGCGGGGAGCTCCTACAATGAGCAGTTCTTC.

The chain couples TRBV2 to TRBJ2-7, with 8 bases matching TRBD2. The CDR3 spans 14 residues. CDR1 is SNHLY, CDR2 FYNNEI, per germline. V was pared by 4 bases and J by 2 bases, with 4 bases of the junction left unmatched. The CDR3 sequence is CASSAGGPTYEQYF. Written as DNA, the CDR3 is TGTGCCAGCAGTGCGGGGGGGCCCACCTACGAGCAGTACTTC.

Remarks on this clonotype: The junction differs from germline at one of its ends, possibly a read error. V gene TRBV10-3 combines with J gene TRBJ1-6, with a weak D call TRBD1 (5 bases). Germline lookup yields CDR1 ENHRY and CDR2 SYGVKD. The CDR3 totals 15 residues. CDR3 protein: CAISESRGEGSPLHF. Here the CDR3 DNA reads TGTGCCATTAGTGAGTCCAGAGGGGAGGGTTCACCCCTCCACTTT.

Notes on this clonotype: At one boundary the junction diverges from the germline segment, which might be a read error. The chain links TRBV20-1 to TRBJ2-2; 8 bases are a match to TRBD1. CDR3 length equals 15 residues. The germline V gene encodes CDR1 DFQATT and CDR2 SNEGSKA (reference sequence). The CDR3 is CSARDRDRGFGELFF. As DNA, the CDR3 is TGCAGTGCCAGAGACCGAGACAGGGGATTCGGGGAGCTGTTTTTT.

This clonotype was seen at least ten times. The chain uses TRBV4-1 and TRBJ2-3; TRBD2 matches at 9 bases. Per the germline V gene, CDR1 is MGHRA and CDR2 is YSYEKL. The ends lost 0 bases at V and 0 bases at J; junction bases unmatched: 10. This CDR3 has 19 residues. In nucleotides, the CDR3 is TGCGCCAGCAGCCAAGATTTGGCGGGGGGGAACCCTAGCACAGATACGCAGTATTTT. It is translated as CASSQDLAGGNPSTDTQYF.

Notes on this clonotype: A much bigger clone sits one base away, suggesting this may be a read error. V gene TRBV7-2 combines with J gene TRBJ2-7; perhaps D is TRBD1 or TRBD2 (5 bases each). Germline values: CDR1 SGHTA, CDR2 FQGNSA. The CDR3 spans 15 residues. CDR3: CASSPGRDGSYEQCF. CDR3 coding DNA: TGTGCCAGCAGCCCGGGACGGGACGGCTCCTACGAGCAGTGCTTC.

Points on this clonotype: A much larger clone is a single base away; this may be a read error. The chain links TRBV20-1 to TRBJ2-7, with 7 nucleotides matching TRBD2. CDR1 is DFQATT and CDR2 is SNEGSKA in the germline V gene (reference sequence). V lost 1 base and J lost 7; bases outside the gene matches: 16. The CDR3 covers 16 residues. In nucleotides, the CDR3 is TGCAGTGCTAGAGGGGGCCTAGCGGTCTCCAGGGATGAGCAGTACTTC. Translation gives CSARGGLAVSRDEQYF.

This clonotype was recorded at least ten times. The rearrangement joins TRBV4-2 to TRBJ2-3; TRBD2 matches 10 bases. The CDR3 has 15 residues. Germline V gives CDR1 LGHNA, CDR2 YNFKEQ. The J segment lost 2 bases and the V segment lost 4 bases, leaving 3 bases of the junction unmatched. CDR3 in amino acids: CASSLGLADTDTQYF. CDR3 bases: TGTGCCAGCAGCCTCGGACTAGCGGACACAGATACGCAGTATTTT.

V usage is TRBV6-6 and J usage is TRBJ2-5; 9 nucleotides agree with TRBD1. Trimming removed 4 bases from V and 11 bases from J; junction bases left unmatched: 8. This CDR3 has 13 amino acids. CDR1 is MNHNY, CDR2 SVGAGI, per germline (reference sequence). CDR3 DNA: TGTGCCAGCAGTTCTCCAGGGACAGGGAGGCAGTACTTC. This encodes CASSSPGTGRQYF.

This clonotype has ten or more counts. The genes are TRBV15 and TRBJ2-3; D ambiguous. Deletions cut 0 bases from V and 6 bases from J, with 4 bases between. The CDR3 is 12 amino acids. CDR1 is LNHNV and CDR2 is YYDKDF in the germline V gene (reference sequence). The CDR3 DNA is TGTGCCACCAGCAGAGATAGTGATACGCAGTATTTT. It translates to CATSRDSDTQYF.

V is TRBV11-2 and J is TRBJ1-1; TRBD1 aligns across 9 bases. CDR1 SGHAT and CDR2 FQNNGV come from the germline V gene. V lost 0 bases, J lost 7 bases, and 9 bases stayed unmatched. There are 16 residues in the CDR3. The CDR3 nucleotides read TGTGCCAGCAGCTTAGATTCTGGGGGACAGGGTTGTGAAGCTTTCTTT. Residues: CASSLDSGGQGCEAFF.

The chain employs TRBV20-1 and TRBJ2-7, with D unclear. The length of the CDR3 is 11 residues. Trimming removed 5 bases at V and 1 base at J, with 6 bases between. Germline assignment: CDR1 DFQATT and CDR2 SNEGSKA (reference sequence). CDR3 in amino acids: CSARPSYEQYF. The CDR3 region has the DNA TGCAGTGCTCGCCCTTCCTACGAGCAGTACTTC.

The J gene is TRBJ2-5, the V gene TRBV29-1; TRBD1 aligns across 7 bases. The CDR3 spans 12 residues. Germline loops: CDR1 SQVTM, CDR2 ANQGSEA. V was pared by 5 bases and J by 5 bases, with 5 bases of the junction left unmatched. CDR3 in amino acids: CSVSKTGETQYF. The CDR3 bases are TGCAGCGTTTCGAAGACAGGGGAGACCCAGTACTTC.

The chain is built from TRBV4-2 and TRBJ2-5; D may correspond to TRBD1 or TRBD2 (5 bases each). The ends were cut back, 1 base at V and 11 bases at J, with 29 bases in the middle. Germline lookup yields CDR1 LGHNA and CDR2 YNFKEQ. This CDR3 contains 18 residues. The CDR3 spells CASSQGGDRVLSGEEQYF. CDR3 DNA: TGTGCCAGCAGCCAAGGTGGGGACCGGGTCTTAAGCGGAGAAGAGCAGTACTTC.